The source of this T cell receptor beta chain is a study of beta chain features in type 1 diabetes. General study points: There were fewer insertions and more deletions at the VDJ junctions of type 1 diabetes patients. Cells carrying high TCR expression could end up over-represented when cDNA is sequenced. All four CD4+ subsets of Type 1 diabetes patients contained TCRB CDR3s that were moderately but significantly shorter.

As every portion of the isolated RNA was reverse transcribed, the sequencing read expressed TCRB transcripts. Produced via immunoSEQ multiplex PCR; TCRdb's table is partial and in-frame only. In the table there are tens of thousands of clones, just under 50% of which are singletons. Turning to this clone: Its antigen is not identified.

This CDR3 is 11 amino acids long. Germline CDR1 and CDR2: MNHNS and SASEGT. V lost 6 bases to trimming and J lost 8 bases, with 10 bases between them. Sequenced material: central memory CD4+ T cells from blood. This chain joins TRBV6-1 and TRBJ1-1; D may be TRBD1 (6 bases). This TCR was recovered from a man aged 25-45 years with type 1 diabetes. CDR3 residues: CASRAGTEAFF. CDR3 DNA: TGTGCCAGCAGGGCCGGGACAGAAGCTTTCTTT.